A selection of T cell receptor beta chains follows, all from one sample in a study of cytomegalovirus exposure and HLA in healthy donors. Method: immunoSEQ multiplex PCR; TCRdb's copy keeps in-frame clones and lacks some. The data contain approximately 150,000 clones, about 83% of them seen just once; the ten biggest clones take up under 5%. Sequenced input: PBMCs. The receptors come from a girl aged 10-17 years in good health and CMV-seropositive. Both conserved end residues are part of each CDR3. A D gene is named only where the DNA matches it firmly. Some rows have no size entry. The others give once, few or many, or a class for an expanded clone.

.	.	TRBV7-7	TRBJ2-7	TGTGCTAGCAGCCCGGGACACAGATACGAGCAGTACTTC	CASSPGHRYEQYF
.	.	TRBV7-3	TRBJ1-3	TGTGCCAGCAGCCTGGGAGGGGATTCTGGAAACACCATATATTTT	CASSLGGDSGNTIYF
.	.	TRBV7-9	TRBJ1-1	TGTGCCAGCAGACACCCCGGGACTGGGAACACTGAAGCTTTCTTT	CASRHPGTGNTEAFF
.	.	TRBV6-5	TRBJ1-3	TGTGCCATTGTACAGGGTAGGGGAAACACCATATATTTT	CAIVQGRGNTIYF
.	few	TRBV27	TRBJ2-7	TGTGCCAGCAGTTTATCGGGCGGGGAATACTACGAGCAGTACTTC	CASSLSGGEYYEQYF
.	.	TRBV6-1	TRBJ1-6	TGTGCCAGCAGAGGAGGGACCGTCTATAATTCACCCCTCCACTTT	CASRGGTVYNSPLHF
.	.	TRBV2	TRBJ2-1	TGTGCCAGCAGAGCAGGGGGGTTCTCCTACAATGAGCAGTTCTTC	CASRAGGFSYNEQFF
.	few	TRBV13	TRBJ1-1	TGTGCCAGCAGCCCACGAGGATTACGGGGGGCCACTGAAGCTTTCTTT	CASSPRGLRGATEAFF
.	.	TRBV10-2	TRBJ1-1	TGCGCCAGCAGAGGGGGGGCGGGCCGGGTCAAGAACACTGAAGCTTTCTTT	CASRGGAGRVKNTEAFF
TRBD1	.	TRBV28	TRBJ1-2	TGTGCCAGCAGACCTTTGACAGGGAGTAACTATGGCTACACCTTC	CASRPLTGSNYGYTF
.	.	TRBV30	TRBJ1-1	TGTGCCTGGAGTGGTAGGGGTAAATCTGAAGCTTTCTTT	CAWSGRGKSEAFF
.	.	TRBV5-4	TRBJ1-1	TGTGCCAGCAGCTTGGCCGTGGGAGGGGGTACTGAAGCTTTCTTT	CASSLAVGGGTEAFF
TRBD1	.	TRBV28	TRBJ1-2	TGTGCCAGCAGTCGGACAGGGGGAAAGGGTGGCTACACCTTC	CASSRTGGKGGYTF
.	.	TRBV2	TRBJ1-2	TGTGCCAGCAGTCGACAGTTCCGGGAGGGCTACACCTTC	CASSRQFREGYTF
.	.	TRBV6-5	TRBJ2-3	TGTGCCAGCAGTTCTGCGGGATCCGACACAGATACGCAGTATTTT	CASSSAGSDTDTQYF
.	.	TRBV19	TRBJ1-2	TGTGCCAGTAGTATGACCCCCGGACAGTCCTATGGCTACACCTTC	CASSMTPGQSYGYTF
.	.	TRBV11-2	TRBJ2-7	TGTGCCAGCAGACCCCCGGGGAGCTCCTACGAGCAGTACTTC	CASRPPGSSYEQYF
TRBD1	.	TRBV10-3	TRBJ1-1	TGTGCCATCAGTGCCCAGGGACAGGGGAACACTGAAGCTTTCTTT	CAISAQGQGNTEAFF
.	.	TRBV5-8	TRBJ2-1	TGTGCCAGCAGCTGGGCGACAGTCCATGAGCAGTTCTTC	CASSWATVHEQFF
.	.	TRBV29-1	TRBJ2-7	TGCAGCGTTATGACGTTTAGCTCCTACGAGCAGTACTTC	CSVMTFSSYEQYF
TRBD1	.	TRBV4-1	TRBJ1-2	TGCGCCAGCAGCCAAGCTGGGGACAGGGGGTACGGCTACACCTTC	CASSQAGDRGYGYTF
.	once	TRBV6-1	TRBJ1-1	TGTGCCACCGTTGGAGGGCGCGTGGCTTTCTTT	CATVGGRVAFF
TRBD1	.	TRBV5-1	TRBJ2-1	TGCGCCAGCAGCTTGGGACAGGGGGCCCATGAGCAGTTCTTC	CASSLGQGAHEQFF
.	.	TRBV19	TRBJ1-5	TGTGCCAGTAGTTTGCAGGTTGATCAGCCCCAGCATTTT	CASSLQVDQPQHF
TRBD1	.	TRBV7-8	TRBJ2-1	TGTGCCAGCAGCACCTCGGGACAGGGTTACAATGAGCAGTTCTTC	CASSTSGQGYNEQFF
TRBD1	.	TRBV5-4	TRBJ1-1	TGTGCCAGCAGCTTGGAGGGACAGGGGCACACTGAAGCTTTCTTT	CASSLEGQGHTEAFF
TRBD1	few	TRBV15	TRBJ1-2	TGTGCCACCAGCAGAGATGAAGCAGGGGGGTACTATGGCTACACCTTC	CATSRDEAGGYYGYTF
.	.	TRBV6-5	TRBJ2-2	TGTGCCAGCAGTTCTCGGACAGACGGGGAGCTGTTTTTT	CASSSRTDGELFF